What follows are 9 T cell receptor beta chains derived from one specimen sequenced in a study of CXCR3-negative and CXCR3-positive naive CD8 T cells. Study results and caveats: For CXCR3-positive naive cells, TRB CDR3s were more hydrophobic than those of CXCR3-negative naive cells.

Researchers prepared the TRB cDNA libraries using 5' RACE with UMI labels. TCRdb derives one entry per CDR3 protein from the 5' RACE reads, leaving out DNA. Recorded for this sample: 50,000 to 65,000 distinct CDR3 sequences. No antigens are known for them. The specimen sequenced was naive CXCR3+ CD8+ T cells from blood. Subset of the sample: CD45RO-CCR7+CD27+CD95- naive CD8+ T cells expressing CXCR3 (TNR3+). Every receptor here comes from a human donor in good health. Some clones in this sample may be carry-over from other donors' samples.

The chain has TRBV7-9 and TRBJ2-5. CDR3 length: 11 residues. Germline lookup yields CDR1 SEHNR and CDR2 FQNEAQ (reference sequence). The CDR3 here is CARGGTETQYF.

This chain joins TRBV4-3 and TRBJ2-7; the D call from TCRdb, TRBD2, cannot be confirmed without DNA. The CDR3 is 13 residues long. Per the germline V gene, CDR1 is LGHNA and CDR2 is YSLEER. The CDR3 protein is CASSQELAGEQYF.

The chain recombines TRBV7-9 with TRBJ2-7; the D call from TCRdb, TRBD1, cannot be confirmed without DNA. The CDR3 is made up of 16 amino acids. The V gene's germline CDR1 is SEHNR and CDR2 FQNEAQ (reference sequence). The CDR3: CASSPPGTGLSWEQYF.

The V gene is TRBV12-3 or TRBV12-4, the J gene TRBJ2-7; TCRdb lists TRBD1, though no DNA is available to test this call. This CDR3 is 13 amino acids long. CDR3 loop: CASRPWTDHEQYF.

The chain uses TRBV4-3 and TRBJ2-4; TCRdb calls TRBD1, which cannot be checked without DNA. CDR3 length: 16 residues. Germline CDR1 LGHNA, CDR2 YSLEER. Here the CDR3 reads CASSQGGGLAKNIQYF.

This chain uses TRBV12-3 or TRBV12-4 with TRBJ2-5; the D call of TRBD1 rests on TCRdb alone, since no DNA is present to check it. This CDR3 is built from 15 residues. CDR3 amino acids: CASSLLGGVQETQYF.

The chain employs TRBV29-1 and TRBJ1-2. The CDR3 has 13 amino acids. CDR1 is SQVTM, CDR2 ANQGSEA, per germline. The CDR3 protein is CSVDSGDNGGYTF. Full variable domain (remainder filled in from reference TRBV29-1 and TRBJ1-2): SAVISQKPSRDICQRGTSLTIQCQVDSQVTMMFWYRQQPGQSLTLIATANQGSEATYESGFVIDKFPISRPNLTFSTLTVSNMSPEDSSIYLCSVDSGDNGGYTFGSGTRLTVV.

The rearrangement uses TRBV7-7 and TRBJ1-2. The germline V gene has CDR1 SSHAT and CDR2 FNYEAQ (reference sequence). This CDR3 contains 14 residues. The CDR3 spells CASSFPGRRLGYTF.

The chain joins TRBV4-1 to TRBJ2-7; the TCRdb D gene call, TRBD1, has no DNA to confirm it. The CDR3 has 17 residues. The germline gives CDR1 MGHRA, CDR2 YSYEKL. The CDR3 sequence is CASSQEVSGPGTYEQYF.